One T cell receptor (beta chain) is described in this entry. CDR1 and CDR2 from the germline V gene are SEHNR and FQNEAQ (reference sequence). V was cut by 5 bases and J by 0 bases, with 12 bases left in between. This CDR3 comprises 15 residues. PCR amplification relied on 60 Vbeta primers (plus 13 Jbeta primers). The repertoire was sequenced with immunoSEQ multiplex PCR; TCRdb's copy has only in-frame clones and lacks some. This sample has around 170,000 clones, with approximately 88% found just once. This entry is derived from a study of cytomegalovirus exposure and HLA in healthy donors. The genes are TRBV7-9 and TRBJ2-3; D possibly corresponds to TRBD1 (6 bases). The TCR originated in a boy aged 2 to 10 in good health and CMV-seronegative. Sequences were obtained from PBMCs. CDR3 protein: CASSPRGHSTDTQYF. CDR3 nucleotide sequence: TGTGCCAGCAGCCCCCGGGGACATAGCACAGATACGCAGTATTTT. The complete variable domain, with remaining parts taken from reference TRBV7-9 and TRBJ2-3, reads DTGVSQNPRHKITKRGQNVTFRCDPISEHNRLYWYRQTLGQGPEFLTYFQNEAQLEKSRLLSDRFSAERPKGSFSTLEIQRTEQGDSAMYLCASSPRGHSTDTQYFGPGTRLTVL.